This T cell receptor (beta chain) was sequenced in a study of cytomegalovirus exposure and HLA in healthy donors. About this clone itself: One junction end does not reproduce the germline sequence, and a read error may be involved.

The PCR used 60 Vbeta and 13 Jbeta primers. Assay: immunoSEQ multiplex PCR; the TCRdb copy retains only in-frame clones and omits some. The sample carries 160,000 or so clones, approximately 82% recorded once. The CDR3 spans 13 residues. CDR1 and CDR2 from the germline V gene are SSHAT and FNYEAQ (reference sequence). The material sequenced was PBMCs. The receptor's source is a male donor in good health and CMV-seronegative. The chain couples TRBV7-7 to TRBJ2-5, with 9 bases matching TRBD2. Written as DNA, the CDR3 is TGTGCTAGCAGCCCCAGCGGGGGGGAGACCCAGTACTTC. This translates into CASSPSGGETQYF.